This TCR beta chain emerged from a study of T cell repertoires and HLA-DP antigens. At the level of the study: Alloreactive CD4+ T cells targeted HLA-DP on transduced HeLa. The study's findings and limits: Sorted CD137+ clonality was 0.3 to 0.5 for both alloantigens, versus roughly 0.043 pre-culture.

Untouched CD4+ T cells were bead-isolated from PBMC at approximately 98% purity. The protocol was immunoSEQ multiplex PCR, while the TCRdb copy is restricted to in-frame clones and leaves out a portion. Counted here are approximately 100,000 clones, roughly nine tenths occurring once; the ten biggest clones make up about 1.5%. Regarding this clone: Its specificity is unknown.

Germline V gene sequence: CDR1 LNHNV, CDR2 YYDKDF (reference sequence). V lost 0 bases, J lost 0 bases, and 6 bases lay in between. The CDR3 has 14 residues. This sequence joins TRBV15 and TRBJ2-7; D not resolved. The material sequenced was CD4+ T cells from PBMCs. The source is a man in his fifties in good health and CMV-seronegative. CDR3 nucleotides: TGTGCCACCAGCAGAGACGGCAGCTCCTACGAGCAGTACTTC. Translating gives CATSRDGSSYEQYF.